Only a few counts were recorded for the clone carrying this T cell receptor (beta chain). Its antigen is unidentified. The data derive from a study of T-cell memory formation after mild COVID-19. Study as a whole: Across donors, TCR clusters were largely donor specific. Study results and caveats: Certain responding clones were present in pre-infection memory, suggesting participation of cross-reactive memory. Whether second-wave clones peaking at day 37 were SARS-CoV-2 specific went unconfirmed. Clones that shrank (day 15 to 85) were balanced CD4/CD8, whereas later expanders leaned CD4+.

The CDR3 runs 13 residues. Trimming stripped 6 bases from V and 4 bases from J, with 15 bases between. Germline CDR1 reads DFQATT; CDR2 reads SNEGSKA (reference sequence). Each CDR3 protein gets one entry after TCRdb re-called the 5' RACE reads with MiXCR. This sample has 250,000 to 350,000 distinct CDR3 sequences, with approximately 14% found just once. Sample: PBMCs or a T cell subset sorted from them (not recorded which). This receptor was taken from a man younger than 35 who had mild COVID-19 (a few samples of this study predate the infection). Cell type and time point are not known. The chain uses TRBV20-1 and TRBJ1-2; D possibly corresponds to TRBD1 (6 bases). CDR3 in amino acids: CSATGNPSYGYTF. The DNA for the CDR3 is TGCAGTGCCACAGGGAACCCTAGCTATGGCTACACCTTC.